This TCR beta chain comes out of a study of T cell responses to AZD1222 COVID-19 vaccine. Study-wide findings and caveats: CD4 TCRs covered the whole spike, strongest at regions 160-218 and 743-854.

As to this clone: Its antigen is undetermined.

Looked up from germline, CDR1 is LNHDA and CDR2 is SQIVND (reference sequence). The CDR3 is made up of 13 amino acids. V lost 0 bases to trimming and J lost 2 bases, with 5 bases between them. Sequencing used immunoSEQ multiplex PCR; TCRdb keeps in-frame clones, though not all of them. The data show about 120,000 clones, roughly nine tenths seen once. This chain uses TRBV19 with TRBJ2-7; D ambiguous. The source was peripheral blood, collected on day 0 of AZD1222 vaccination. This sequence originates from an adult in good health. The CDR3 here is CASSIDSTYEQYF. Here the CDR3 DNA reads TGTGCCAGTAGTATAGACTCTACCTACGAGCAGTACTTC.